The clone carrying this TCR beta chain came up a few times. Its antigen remains unidentified. This entry comes from a study of T-cell memory formation after mild COVID-19. V lost 0 bases and J lost 3, with 4 bases in between. The CDR3 sequence is 12 residues long. Germline-derived CDR1 and CDR2 are DFQATT and SNEGSKA (reference sequence). Study-wide points: A subset of responding clones appeared in pre-infection memory, suggesting cross-reactive memory joined. Contracting clones, day 15 to 85, had balanced CD4/CD8, and later expanders favored CD4+.

Barcoded TCR alpha and TCR beta cDNA libraries with UMIs came from 5'RACE using constant-segment primers. TCRdb itself ran the 5' RACE reads through MiXCR, one entry per CDR3 protein. The data contain hundreds of thousands of distinct CDR3 sequences, about a quarter of them singletons. Sequenced sample: PBMCs or a T cell subset sorted from them (not recorded which). The clonotype was recovered from an adult woman who had mild COVID-19 (a few samples of this study predate the infection). Cell type and time point are not known. The chain recombines TRBV20-1 with TRBJ2-3; no firm D call. The CDR3 coding sequence is TGCAGTGCTAGAGACCTGACAGATACGCAGTATTTT. It yields the protein CSARDLTDTQYF.